The 14 T cell receptor beta chains in this list originate from one sample, sequenced in a study of CD8+ T cells in alopecia areata. Extracted from the samples, RNA was reverse transcribed into cDNA to serve as the sequencing template. Sequencing used immunoSEQ multiplex PCR; TCRdb keeps in-frame clones, though not all of them. The sample lists 200,000 or so clones, 40% to 45% occurring once. Noted treatment: oral pan-JAK inhibitor, 5-10 mg twice daily. The sample was CD4+ T cells sorted from blood, taken at approximately week 37, from a patient treated with tofacitinib. These receptors were obtained from a human donor with alopecia areata.

The chain employs TRBV7-3 and TRBJ2-3; 9 bases are a match to TRBD1. The CDR3 is 15 residues long. CDR1 and CDR2 (germline): SGHTA, FQGTGA. The trim removed 4 bases at V and 3 bases at J, leaving 5 bases unmatched. The CDR3 DNA sequence: TGTGCCAGCAGCTCATCCGGGACAGGGACAGATACGCAGTATTTT. This translates into CASSSSGTGTDTQYF.

This clone was picked up a small number of times. The CDR3 nucleotides read TGTGCCAGCAGCCTTAGCGGGAGTAGTTCAGATACGCAGTATTTT. Its translation: CASSLSGSSSDTQYF. The chain uses TRBV7-9 and TRBJ2-3, with TRBD2 matching over 9 bases. The germline V gene encodes CDR1 SEHNR and CDR2 FQNEAQ (reference sequence). The CDR3 covers 15 residues. V lost 5 bases, J lost 4 bases, and 7 bases stayed unmatched.

This chain uses TRBV7-9 with TRBJ1-4; no clear D. V lost 0 bases and J lost 2, with 4 bases in between. This CDR3 region has 14 residues. Germline values: CDR1 SEHNR, CDR2 FQNEAQ (reference sequence). CDR3 amino acids: CASSLAWTNEKLFF. The CDR3 DNA reads TGTGCCAGCAGCTTAGCCTGGACTAATGAAAAACTGTTTTTT.

This clone was found a few times. The genes are TRBV5-8 and TRBJ2-3; 12 bases agree with TRBD2. Germline V gene sequence: CDR1 SGHTS, CDR2 YDEGEE. V shed 6 bases, J shed 3 bases, and the junction held 5 bases outside the gene matches. CDR3 size: 15 residues. CDR3 DNA sequence: TGTGCCAGCATAACTAGCGGGAGGAGAACAGATACGCAGTATTTT. Translated: CASITSGRRTDTQYF.

The genes are TRBV28 and TRBJ2-6; D possibly corresponds to TRBD1 (6 bases). Germline values: CDR1 MDHEN, CDR2 SYDVKM. V was cut by 6 bases and J by 0 bases, with 9 bases left in between. The CDR3 has 15 residues. CDR3 bases: TGTGCCAGCAGAATAGGGGGCTCTGGGGCCAACGTCCTGACTTTC. Its protein is CASRIGGSGANVLTF.

This chain links TRBV6-6 with TRBJ1-5; no clear D gene. The CDR3 spans 13 residues. V gave up 5 bases and J gave up 11 bases, with 16 bases separating them. Looked up from germline, CDR1 is MNHNY and CDR2 is SVGAGI (reference sequence). The CDR3, as DNA: TGTGCCAGCAGTCCGGGGAGGTTGGTCGCCCAGCATTTT. Translating it yields CASSPGRLVAQHF.

This clone was counted only a few times. J is TRBJ2-4 and V is TRBV30; 7 bases are shared with TRBD1. The V and J ends lost 0 bases and 4 bases, in that order; junction bases with no gene match: 9. The CDR3 is made up of 16 amino acids. Germline CDR1 is GTSNPN and CDR2 is SVGIG (reference sequence). Here the CDR3 reads CAWSVGETGTKNIQYF. The CDR3, as DNA: TGTGCCTGGAGTGTAGGAGAGACAGGGACGAAAAACATTCAGTACTTC.

This clone was counted between two and nine times. This chain connects TRBV7-9 to TRBJ2-7; TRBD1 is a possible D gene (5 bases). V lost 5 bases, J lost 6 bases, and 17 bases lay in between. This CDR3 region has 14 residues. Germline-derived CDR1 and CDR2 are SEHNR and FQNEAQ (reference sequence). CDR3 sequence (DNA): TGTGCCAGCAGCCACTCGACAGTCGGTGGCGAGCAGTACTTC. Translation: CASSHSTVGGEQYF.

This clone was seen only a few times. The V gene is TRBV11-3, the J gene TRBJ2-2; no reliable D call. The V end was cut by 0 bases, the J end by 5 bases, with 4 bases between. The CDR3 is made up of 13 amino acids. Germline V CDR1 and CDR2: SGHNT, YENEEA. The CDR3 sequence: CASSLDRTGELFF. The DNA for the CDR3 is TGTGCCAGCAGCTTAGATCGGACCGGGGAGCTGTTTTTT.

This sequence joins TRBV6-5 and TRBJ1-5; tentatively, D is TRBD1 (5 bases). The CDR3 has 16 residues. Between the trimmed V and J ends, which lost 0 bases and 2 bases, there was a span of 11 bases. In germline, CDR1 is MNHEY, CDR2 SVGAGI. The CDR3 reads CASSYSWDGRNQPQHF. Here the CDR3 DNA reads TGTGCCAGCAGTTACTCCTGGGACGGACGCAATCAGCCCCAGCATTTT.

This clone was picked up a small number of times. The rearrangement joins TRBV5-1 to TRBJ2-6; the D is unclear. The germline V gene has CDR1 SGHRS and CDR2 YFSETQ. Trimming left V 4 bases short and J 1 base short, with 9 bases between. This CDR3 region has 15 residues. Here the CDR3 DNA reads TGCGCCAGCAGCCCAACACTTTCTGGGGCCAACGTCCTGACTTTC. Translating it yields CASSPTLSGANVLTF. Supplemented by reference TRBV5-1 and TRBJ2-6, the full variable domain reads KAGVTQTPRYLIKTRGQQVTLSCSPISGHRSVSWYQQTPGQGLQFLFEYFSETQRNKGNFPGRFSGRQFSNSRSEMNVSTLELGDSALYLCASSPTLSGANVLTFGAGSRLTVL.

On this clone itself: One end of the junction varies from germline; a read error may be responsible. The chain combines TRBV10-3 with TRBJ2-5; possible D gene TRBD2, 7 bases. The CDR3 is made up of 15 amino acids. Looked up from germline, CDR1 is ENHRY and CDR2 is SYGVKD. CDR3 sequence: CASSPQGRERETQYF. CDR3 nucleotide sequence: TGTGCCAGCAGTCCGCAGGGGAGGGAGCGAGAGACCCAGTACTTC.

CDR3 region: CASTSTGPGPQHF. In nucleotides, the CDR3 is TGTGCCAGTACCTCGACAGGCCCGGGGCCCCAGCATTTT. The chain couples TRBV19 to TRBJ1-5, with D maybe TRBD1 (6 bases). In germline, CDR1 is LNHDA, CDR2 SQIVND (reference sequence). V was trimmed by 7 bases and J by 9 bases, leaving 16 bases between them. This CDR3 has 13 residues.

This clone was seen a handful of times. The chain couples TRBV28 to TRBJ2-5; 8 nucleotides agree with TRBD2. The CDR3 has 13 amino acids. V was pared by 7 bases and J by 5 bases, with 6 bases of the junction left unmatched. Germline-derived CDR1 and CDR2 are MDHEN and SYDVKM. CDR3 region: CASTPGGTETQYF. The CDR3 DNA is TGTGCCAGCACCCCGGGGGGGACGGAGACCCAGTACTTC.